These 11 T cell receptor beta chains originate from one sample sequenced in a study of cytomegalovirus exposure and HLA in healthy donors. PCR involved 60 Vbeta and 13 Jbeta primers. TCRdb keeps only in-frame clones here, not all; method: immunoSEQ multiplex PCR. This sample's table has roughly 75,000 clones. Specimen: PBMCs. The receptor set was obtained from a man aged 35 to 55 in good health and CMV-seronegative.

The V call is TRBV10-1, the J call TRBJ2-1, with 9 bases that match TRBD2. The germline gives CDR1 WNHNN, CDR2 SYGVQD (reference sequence). With 6 bases clipped from V and 7 bases from J, the junction kept 4 bases outside the gene matches. The CDR3 is 13 amino acids. The CDR3 region has the DNA TGCGCCAGCAGAGGCCTAGCGGGGAATGAGCAGTTCTTC. Amino acid sequence: CASRGLAGNEQFF.

The V and J genes are TRBV28 and TRBJ2-4; TRBD2 matches 7 bases. J gave up 4 bases and V 5 bases, and 8 bases lay outside the gene matches. The CDR3 is made up of 15 amino acids. Germline V gene lookup returns CDR1 MDHEN and CDR2 SYDVKM. CDR3 DNA: TGTGCCAGCAGTCCGATCGAGCGGGGAAAAAACATTCAGTACTTC. Translated: CASSPIERGKNIQYF. Together with reference TRBV28 and TRBJ2-4, the CDR3 gives the full variable domain: DVKVTQSSRYLVKRTGEKVFLECVQDMDHENMFWYRQDPGLGLRLIYFSYDVKMKEKGDIPEGYSVSREKKERFSLILESASTNQTSMYLCASSPIERGKNIQYFGAGTRLSVL.

The rearrangement links TRBV18 to TRBJ1-1; 8 bases agree with TRBD1. The trim removed 3 bases at V and 8 bases at J, leaving 5 bases unmatched. The length of the CDR3 is 13 residues. The V gene's germline CDR1 is KGHSH and CDR2 LQKENI. The CDR3 loop reads CASSPTGELEAFF. In DNA form, the CDR3 reads TGTGCCAGCTCACCGACAGGGGAATTGGAAGCTTTCTTT.

V is TRBV5-6 and J is TRBJ2-7; 16 bases are shared with TRBD2. The length of the CDR3 is 17 residues. Germline V gives CDR1 SGHDT, CDR2 YYEEEE. Losses at the gene ends were 0 bases for V and 6 bases for J; bases not matched to a gene: 6. CDR3 sequence (DNA): TGTGCCAGCAGCTTGGGGGGACTAGCGGGGGGGCTTGGCGAGCAGTACTTC. It specifies CASSLGGLAGGLGEQYF.

The gene calls are TRBV6-1 and TRBJ2-7; D not certain. V lost 2 bases and J lost 0, with 11 bases in between. Per germline, CDR1 MNHNS and CDR2 SASEGT. The CDR3 sequence is 15 residues long. CDR3 amino acids: CASSENTVGSYEQYF. The CDR3, as DNA: TGTGCCAGCAGTGAAAACACAGTCGGCTCCTACGAGCAGTACTTC.

V usage is TRBV2 and J usage is TRBJ2-3, with 9 bases identical to TRBD2. Per germline, CDR1 SNHLY and CDR2 FYNNEI. Trimming at V came to 4 bases and at J to 3 bases, leaving 8 bases not matched to a gene. The length of the CDR3 is 16 residues. This chain's CDR3 is CASSVLAGLLTDTQYF. The CDR3 nucleotides are TGTGCCAGCAGTGTCCTAGCGGGGTTGTTGACAGATACGCAGTATTTT.

The gene calls are TRBV7-2 and TRBJ1-2; D may be TRBD1 (5 bases). Looked up from germline, CDR1 is SGHTA and CDR2 is FQGNSA. V shed 2 bases and J shed 7 bases, with 11 bases lying between them. CDR3 length equals 13 residues. CDR3 nucleotide sequence: TGTGCCAGCAGCTTAACGTGGGGGGGTGGCTACACCTTC. Translation: CASSLTWGGGYTF.

V gene TRBV6-4 combines with J gene TRBJ2-7, with D maybe TRBD2 (6 bases). Trimming stripped 0 bases from V and 6 bases from J, with 9 bases between. Germline V CDR1 and CDR2: MRHNA, SNTAGT. The CDR3 spans 13 residues. The chain's CDR3 is CASSDSGGTEQYF. DNA for the CDR3: TGTGCCAGCAGTGACTCAGGAGGGACCGAGCAGTACTTC.

The chain combines TRBV30 with TRBJ1-6; D is ambiguous. Germline assignment: CDR1 GTSNPN and CDR2 SVGIG (reference sequence). The CDR3 length is 12 residues. Trimming removed 3 bases from V and 10 bases from J, with 10 bases in between. CDR3 protein: CAWRSIVSPLHF. Here the CDR3 DNA reads TGTGCCTGGAGGTCTATCGTCTCACCCCTCCACTTT. Combining the CDR3 with reference TRBV30 and TRBJ1-6 gives the whole variable domain SQTIHQWPATLVQPVGSPLSLECTVEGTSNPNLYWYRQAAGRGLQLLFYSVGIGQISSEVPQNLSASRPQDRQFILSSKKLLLSDSGFYLCAWRSIVSPLHFGNGTRLTVT.

The rearrangement uses TRBV4-2 and TRBJ1-3, with 9 bases fitting TRBD1. The CDR3 spans 16 residues. Germline values: CDR1 LGHNA, CDR2 YNFKEQ. With 6 bases clipped from V and 2 bases from J, the junction kept 8 bases outside the gene matches. The CDR3 sequence is CASRRRTGEAGNTIYF. The CDR3 nucleotides are TGTGCCAGCAGACGTAGGACAGGGGAAGCTGGAAACACCATATATTTT.

This chain connects TRBV7-9 to TRBJ1-2, with D possibly being TRBD1 (5 bases). Germline-derived CDR1 and CDR2 are SEHNR and FQNEAQ (reference sequence). The CDR3 sequence is 13 residues long. Trimming pared 1 base from V and 2 bases from J, leaving 5 bases between. DNA of the CDR3: TGTGCCAGCAGCTTAGGGGGCAACTATGGCTACACCTTC. Translating gives CASSLGGNYGYTF.